This note documents a single TCR beta chain sequence. Sample treatment: roughly 19 received Ad26.COV2.S at low or high dose, single or two shots; roughly five received placebo; per-sample allocation not given. After the first vaccine or placebo injection, samples were drawn on day 63. Sequencing used immunoSEQ multiplex PCR; TCRdb keeps in-frame clones, though not all of them. The top ten hold approximately 3.6% of the sample, which has 300,000 to 400,000 clones, around 87% seen once. This CDR3 spans 12 amino acids. With 3 bases removed from V and 7 bases from J, the gap between germline ends came to 9 bases. From germline, CDR1 is SGHVS and CDR2 FNYEAQ. This entry comes from a study of Ad26.COV2.S vaccination and SARS-CoV-2 variants.

The sequenced sample was peripheral blood, obtained in a trial of Ad26.COV2.S vaccine versus placebo. V gene TRBV7-6 combines with J gene TRBJ2-5; D might be TRBD2 (7 bases). This sequence originates from a person between 18 and 65 years old who received the Ad26.COV2.S COVID-19 vaccine or a placebo. The CDR3 DNA reads as TGTGCCAGCAGCTTGGGAGGGGGGACCCAGTACTTC. Its protein is CASSLGGGTQYF.